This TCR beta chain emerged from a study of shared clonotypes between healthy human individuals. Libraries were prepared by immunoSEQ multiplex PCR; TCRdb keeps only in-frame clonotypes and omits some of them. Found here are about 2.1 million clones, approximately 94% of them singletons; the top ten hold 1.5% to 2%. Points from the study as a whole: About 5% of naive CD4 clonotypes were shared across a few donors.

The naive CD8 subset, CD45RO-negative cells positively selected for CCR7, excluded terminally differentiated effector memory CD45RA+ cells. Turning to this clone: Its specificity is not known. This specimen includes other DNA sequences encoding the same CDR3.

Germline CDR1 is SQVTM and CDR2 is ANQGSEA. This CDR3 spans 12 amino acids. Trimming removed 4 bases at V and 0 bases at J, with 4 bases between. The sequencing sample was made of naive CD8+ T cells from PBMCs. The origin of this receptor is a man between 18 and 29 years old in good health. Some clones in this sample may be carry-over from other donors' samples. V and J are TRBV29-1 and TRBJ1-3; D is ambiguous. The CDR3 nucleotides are TGCAGCGTTGCTGCCTCTGGAAACACCATATATTTT. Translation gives CSVAASGNTIYF.